A selection of T cell receptor beta chains follows, all from one sample in a study of shared clonotypes between healthy human individuals. TCRdb's table, derived via immunoSEQ multiplex PCR, lists solely in-frame clones and lacks some. The sample has hundreds of thousands of clones, about 96% seen once; the top ten hold 0.05% to 0.07%. The sample was naive CD4+ T cells sorted from blood. The receptors originated from a woman in her thirties in good health. The CDR3 runs from the conserved cysteine through the conserved F or W. The order of the fields is V gene, J gene, clone size, D gene, CDR3 DNA, CDR3 protein. A D gene is named only where the DNA matches it firmly. Some rows mark clone size as missing; the rest say once, few, many or name a class of expanded clone.

TRBV19	TRBJ2-7	-	-	TGTGCCAGACGTCGAGGGAGGACAAGGATAGAGCAGTACTTC	CARRRGRTRIEQYF
TRBV10-1	TRBJ2-7	-	-	TGCGCCAGCAGTGCCGGGACACAGTCCTACGAGCAGTACTTC	CASSAGTQSYEQYF
TRBV5-1	TRBJ2-5	-	TRBD2	TGCGCCAGCAGCTTGGTAGCTAGCGGGAGTTTGGGAGAGACCCAGTACTTC	CASSLVASGSLGETQYF
TRBV4-1	TRBJ2-1	-	-	TGCGCCAGCAGCCAAGTTCTTGGGACGAATCCCTACAATGAGCAGTTCTTC	CASSQVLGTNPYNEQFF
TRBV6-6	TRBJ1-4	-	-	TGTGCCAGCAGTTACTCCAGGTCCATCAGGAGTGAAAAACTGTTTTTT	CASSYSRSIRSEKLFF
TRBV18	TRBJ2-7	-	TRBD1	TGTGCCAGCTCACCGTGGGACAGGGGCGACGAGCAGTACTTC	CASSPWDRGDEQYF
TRBV28	TRBJ2-3	-	TRBD2	TGTGCCAGCAGAACTAGCGGGAGAACAGATACGCAGTATTTT	CASRTSGRTDTQYF
TRBV19	TRBJ2-7	-	-	TGTGCCAGTAGTTCCGGTGGGGACTACGAGCAGTACTTC	CASSSGGDYEQYF
TRBV2	TRBJ2-7	few	TRBD2	TGTGCCAGCACTTGGCGGGAGGACTACGAGCAGTACTTC	CASTWREDYEQYF
TRBV11-2	TRBJ2-7	-	TRBD2	TGTGCCAGCAGCTTAGTGGCTAGCGGAAGGTCGGAGCAGTACTTC	CASSLVASGRSEQYF
TRBV5-6	TRBJ2-1	once	-	TGTGCCAGCAGCTTGAGGGGCTTTGAGCAGTTCTTC	CASSLRGFEQFF
TRBV5-1	TRBJ2-2	-	-	TGCGCCAGCAGCTTGGTTGCCTACACCGGGGAGCTGTTTTTT	CASSLVAYTGELFF
TRBV2	TRBJ2-7	-	TRBD1	TGTGCCAGCAGGAGACAGGGGACCGTCTCCTACGAGCAGTACTTC	CASRRQGTVSYEQYF
TRBV4-1	TRBJ2-4	-	-	TGCGCCAGCAGCCAAACTCCTCGGGAGGCCAAAAACATTCAGTACTTC	CASSQTPREAKNIQYF
TRBV19	TRBJ2-1	-	-	TGTGCCAGTATGAATGAGCAGTTCTTC	CASMNEQFF
TRBV18	TRBJ2-5	once	-	TGTGCCAGCTCACCTTATCAGGACCCCATTCAAGAGACCCAGTACTTC	CASSPYQDPIQETQYF
TRBV7-6	TRBJ2-1	-	-	TGTGCCAGCAGCTTCCATGAGCGACCCGAGCTTAATGAGCAGTTCTTC	CASSFHERPELNEQFF
TRBV7-9	TRBJ2-3	-	-	TGTGCCAGCAGCCCCCGGAGGAGTCAGGAAACAGATACGCAGTATTTT	CASSPRRSQETDTQYF
TRBV7-9	TRBJ1-2	-	-	TGTGCCAGCAGCTTTGGGAGGACTGATAACTATGGCTACACCTTC	CASSFGRTDNYGYTF
TRBV28	TRBJ2-7	-	-	TGTGCCAGCAGTTTCGAGGCCTACGAGCAGTACTTC	CASSFEAYEQYF
TRBV27	TRBJ2-3	-	-	TGTGCCAGCACCGGTCAGGGAGCGGACACAGATACGCAGTATTTT	CASTGQGADTDTQYF
TRBV5-1	TRBJ1-4	-	-	TGCGCCAGCAGACCAGGGTTCGGGTCAACTAATGAAAAACTGTTTTTT	CASRPGFGSTNEKLFF
TRBV23-1	TRBJ1-5	-	-	TGCGCCAGCAGCCAAAGAGAGGGACCCTGGGGCAATCAGCCCCAGCATTTT	CASSQREGPWGNQPQHF
TRBV7-9	TRBJ2-3	-	-	TGTGCCAGCAGCTTAGCGATGAATGCAGATACGCAGTATTTT	CASSLAMNADTQYF
TRBV6-1	TRBJ1-5	-	-	TGTGCCAGCTCAATGAATAGCAATCAGCCCCAGCATTTT	CASSMNSNQPQHF
TRBV6-5	TRBJ1-1	-	TRBD1	TGTGCCAGCAGTTACCAGGGGGCGAATGCTTTCTTT	CASSYQGANAFF
TRBV6-5	TRBJ1-5	-	TRBD1	TGTGCCAGCAGAGAAGGACAGGGCAATCAGCCCCAGCATTTT	CASREGQGNQPQHF
TRBV18	TRBJ2-2	-	TRBD1	TGTGCCAGCTCACCACTGGGACAGGGGAACACCGGGGAGCTGTTTTTT	CASSPLGQGNTGELFF
TRBV6-5	TRBJ2-7	-	-	TGTGCCAGCAGCGACGGCCCACAGGCCAACGAGCAGTACTTC	CASSDGPQANEQYF
TRBV7-9	TRBJ1-1	few	-	TGTGCCAGCAGCTTACAGGGGAACACTGAAGCTTTCTTT	CASSLQGNTEAFF
TRBV6-1	TRBJ1-1	-	-	TGTGCCAGCAGTGAAGACCTACTGGGCACTGAAGCTTTCTTT	CASSEDLLGTEAFF
TRBV7-6	TRBJ2-5	-	-	TGTGCCAGCAGCTTAGCGATGGAGACCCAGTACTTC	CASSLAMETQYF
TRBV14	TRBJ1-1	-	-	TGTGCCAGCAGCCAAGGTCCGTTCACTGAAGCTTTCTTT	CASSQGPFTEAFF
TRBV2	TRBJ2-7	-	-	TGTGCCAGCAGTGACCGGACTAATCCGAACGAGCAGTACTTC	CASSDRTNPNEQYF
TRBV5-5	TRBJ1-5	-	-	TGTGCCAGCAGCTTGTTGACGGGTCAGCCCCAGCATTTT	CASSLLTGQPQHF
TRBV28	TRBJ2-7	-	-	TGTGCCAGCAGTTTTGCGAGAGTCTACGAGCAGTACTTC	CASSFARVYEQYF
TRBV7-3	TRBJ2-1	once	TRBD2	TGTGCCAGCAGCGTGACTAGCGGGAAGGACAATGAGCAGTTCTTC	CASSVTSGKDNEQFF
TRBV30	TRBJ1-3	once	-	TGTGCCTGGAGTGTCTTAGGAAACACCATATATTTT	CAWSVLGNTIYF
TRBV27	TRBJ2-1	-	-	TGTGCCAGCAGTCCTCCTAGCTTTGAGCAGTTCTTC	CASSPPSFEQFF
TRBV30	TRBJ1-3	-	-	TGTGCCTGGGGCGTGGGAACGGACACCATATATTTT	CAWGVGTDTIYF
TRBV25-1	TRBJ2-1	-	TRBD2	TGTGCCAGCAGTGATACTAGCGGGAGCTCCTACAATGAGCAGTTCTTC	CASSDTSGSSYNEQFF
TRBV27	TRBJ2-7	-	TRBD2	TGTGCCAGCAGCACCAGCGGGAGAGAGTCCTACGAGCAGTACTTC	CASSTSGRESYEQYF
TRBV27	TRBJ1-1	once	TRBD1	TGTGCCAGCAGTCCAGGGGGCGAGAACACTGAAGCTTTCTTT	CASSPGGENTEAFF
TRBV28	TRBJ2-5	-	-	TGTGCCAGCAGTTTGTGGGGCGGGTTCCAAGAGACCCAGTACTTC	CASSLWGGFQETQYF
TRBV7-9	TRBJ2-3	once	-	TGTGCCAGCTCTCCCCGCGGGGATACGCAGTATTTT	CASSPRGDTQYF
TRBV6-6	TRBJ1-1	-	TRBD1	TGTGCCAGCACTAGGGGGGACAGGTACACTGAAGCTTTCTTT	CASTRGDRYTEAFF
TRBV6-5	TRBJ2-2	-	-	TGTGCCAGCAGTTACACGATAGGGACCGGTGCCGGGGAGCTGTTTTTT	CASSYTIGTGAGELFF
TRBV2	TRBJ1-6	-	-	TGTGCCAGCAAAAGGGGCCAATATAATTCACCCCTCCACTTT	CASKRGQYNSPLHF
TRBV29-1	TRBJ2-1	-	TRBD1	TGCAGCGTTGATGGAACAGGGGGTACTGAGCAGTTCTTC	CSVDGTGGTEQFF
TRBV4-1	TRBJ2-1	-	-	TGCGCCAGCAGCCAAGAGCTAGTCGCGAACCAACCCTACAATGAGCAGTTCTTC	CASSQELVANQPYNEQFF